The 24 T cell receptor beta chains presented below share a single source sample, sequenced in a study of cytomegalovirus exposure and HLA in healthy donors. 60 Vbeta and 13 Jbeta primers were used in PCR. Measured with immunoSEQ multiplex PCR; TCRdb has only the in-frame clones, and not every one. The sample lists under 130,000 clones, around 61% seen once, with under 3.5% in the top ten. The material sequenced was PBMCs. The receptors were gathered from a woman between 50 and 59 years old in good health and CMV-seronegative.

Details on this clone: At one end the junction does not follow the germline gene, possibly because of a read error. This chain joins TRBV5-1 and TRBJ2-1; perhaps D is TRBD1 or TRBD2 (9 bases each). The V gene's germline CDR1 is SGHRS and CDR2 YFSETQ. The CDR3 covers 16 residues. CDR3 loop: CATSGGWTGAYNEQFF. The CDR3 DNA follows: TGCGCCACCAGCGGGGGGTGGACAGGGGCGTACAATGAGCAGTTCTTC.

This chain links TRBV10-2 with TRBJ2-7; 8 nucleotides match TRBD1. The CDR3 length is 15 residues. The trim removed 0 bases at V and 6 bases at J, leaving 7 bases unmatched. Germline V lookup: CDR1 WSHSY, CDR2 SAAADI. In DNA, the CDR3 is TGCGCCAGCAGTGAGTCGGCCTCGACAGGGGCCGAGCAGTACTTC. It yields the protein CASSESASTGAEQYF.

This clone was counted a few times. This chain joins TRBV11-2 and TRBJ2-5; tentative D call: TRBD2 (5 bases). Trimming shortened V by 3 bases and J by 2 bases, and 13 bases separated the two germline ends. The germline V gene encodes CDR1 SGHAT and CDR2 FQNNGV. This CDR3 spans 15 amino acids. The CDR3 DNA sequence: TGTGCCAGCAGCTTTTCTGTAAGCGGTCAAGAGACCCAGTACTTC. Amino acid sequence: CASSFSVSGQETQYF.

In its sample, this clone was seen a few times. The chain joins TRBV7-8 to TRBJ2-7; D perhaps matches TRBD2 (5 bases). The germline CDR1 and CDR2 sequences are SGHVS and FQNEAQ. This CDR3 has 11 residues. Deletions cut 6 bases from V and 4 bases from J, with 7 bases between. The DNA of the CDR3 is TGTGCCAGCAGGAGGGAATACGAGCAGTACTTC. Protein sequence: CASRREYEQYF.

V usage is TRBV15 and J usage is TRBJ1-4, with D uncertain. Germline V gene lookup returns CDR1 LNHNV and CDR2 YYDKDF (reference sequence). This CDR3 contains 14 residues. Trimming took 1 base from V and 1 from J, leaving 4 bases between them. The DNA for the CDR3 is TGTGCCACCAGCAGAGCAGGAACTAATGAAAAACTGTTTTTT. As protein: CATSRAGTNEKLFF.

This chain uses TRBV18 with TRBJ1-2; D remains unclear. The CDR3 sequence is 13 residues long. V lost 6 bases and J lost 2, with 10 bases in between. CDR1 and CDR2 (germline): KGHSH, LQKENI. The CDR3 coding sequence is TGTGCCAGCTCGCCCGACAAAAACTATGGCTACACCTTC. It encodes CASSPDKNYGYTF.

The chain has TRBV19 and TRBJ1-5; D call uncertain. Germline V lookup: CDR1 LNHDA, CDR2 SQIVND (reference sequence). Trimming cost V 4 bases and J 1 base, with 11 bases left between them. The length of the CDR3 is 15 residues. The DNA of the CDR3 is TGTGCCAGTAGTACTATGACGGAGAGCAATCAGCCCCAGCATTTT. Translation gives CASSTMTESNQPQHF. Full variable domain (outside the CDR3, taken from reference TRBV19 and TRBJ1-5): DGGITQSPKYLFRKEGQNVTLSCEQNLNHDAMYWYRQDPGQGLRLIYYSQIVNDFQKGDIAEGYSVSREKKESFPLTVTSAQKNPTAFYLCASSTMTESNQPQHFGDGTRLSIL.

The rearrangement joins TRBV28 to TRBJ1-2, with D unresolved. CDR3 length equals 14 residues. The V gene lost 6 bases and the J gene lost 0 bases, with 11 bases spanning the gap. Germline CDR1 reads MDHEN; CDR2 reads SYDVKM. The CDR3, as DNA: TGTGCCAGCAGAATCAGTCGATCTAACTATGGCTACACCTTC. Residues: CASRISRSNYGYTF.

The chain carries TRBV7-3 and TRBJ2-1; TRBD1 aligns across 11 bases. Germline V gives CDR1 SGHTA, CDR2 FQGTGA. The CDR3 has 16 amino acids. V gave up 5 bases and J gave up 6 bases; unmatched junction bases: 9. CDR3 nucleotide sequence: TGTGCCAGCAGCCGTAAGGTGGGACAGGGGGGCAATGAGCAGTTCTTC. Translation: CASSRKVGQGGNEQFF.

In DNA, the CDR3 is TGTGCCAGCAGTTTCAGGGGGCAAGAGACCCAGTACTTC. This codes for CASSFRGQETQYF. The rearrangement links TRBV9 to TRBJ2-5, with 7 bases matching TRBD1. V shed 5 bases, J shed 2 bases, and the junction held 3 bases outside the gene matches. The length of the CDR3 is 13 residues. CDR1 and CDR2 (germline): SGDLS, YYNGEE. The entire variable domain, with the rest obtained from reference TRBV9 and TRBJ2-5, is as follows: DSGVTQTPKHLITATGQRVTLRCSPRSGDLSVYWYQQSLDQGLQFLIQYYNGEERAKGNILERFSAQQFPDLHSELNLSSLELGDSALYFCASSFRGQETQYFGPGTRLLVL.

The chain uses TRBV4-1 and TRBJ2-2; perhaps TRBD2 as D (6 bases). Trimming left V 7 bases short and J 8 bases short, with 11 bases between. The CDR3 totals 12 residues. Germline values: CDR1 MGHRA, CDR2 YSYEKL. The CDR3 bases are TGCGCCAGCACGGAGGGCCTGGGGGAGCTGTTTTTT. Amino acids: CASTEGLGELFF.

This rearrangement joins TRBV5-6 to TRBJ2-5, with 7 bases lining up with TRBD2. The germline V gene encodes CDR1 SGHDT and CDR2 YYEEEE. Trimming at V came to 2 bases and at J to 0 bases, leaving 7 bases not matched to a gene. The CDR3 runs 16 residues. CDR3 bases: TGTGCCAGCAGCTTCCCACTAGCGCAGTACCAAGAGACCCAGTACTTC. Translation gives CASSFPLAQYQETQYF.

This clone was observed once. The gene calls are TRBV28 and TRBJ2-7; 14 bases fit TRBD2. Germline V gene sequence: CDR1 MDHEN, CDR2 SYDVKM. This CDR3 spans 15 amino acids. Unmatched junction bases numbered 3, after V lost 5 bases and J lost 3 bases. Here the CDR3 reads CASSRLAGGVYEQYF. The CDR3 DNA reads as TGTGCCAGCAGTCGACTAGCGGGAGGGGTCTACGAGCAGTACTTC.

J is TRBJ2-3 and V is TRBV28; D is possibly TRBD2 (6 bases). Trimming took 4 bases from V and 0 from J, leaving 8 bases between them. Germline V gene sequence: CDR1 MDHEN, CDR2 SYDVKM. This CDR3 has 14 residues. In DNA, the CDR3 is TGTGCCAGCAGTTGGGGGACTAGCACAGATACGCAGTATTTT. Its protein is CASSWGTSTDTQYF.

The rearrangement joins TRBV5-4 to TRBJ2-3; unclear D gene. Trimming pared 4 bases from V and 0 bases from J, leaving 6 bases between. Germline-derived CDR1 and CDR2 are SGHNT and YYREEE (reference sequence). This CDR3 spans 13 amino acids. CDR3 sequence (DNA): TGTGCCAGCAGCACTCCAAGCACAGATACGCAGTATTTT. Amino acids: CASSTPSTDTQYF. The full variable domain, rest sourced from reference TRBV5-4 and TRBJ2-3, is ETGVTQSPTHLIKTRGQQVTLRCSSQSGHNTVSWYQQALGQGPQFIFQYYREEENGRGNFPPRFSGLQFPNYSSELNVNALELDDSALYLCASSTPSTDTQYFGPGTRLTVL.

The chain combines TRBV27 with TRBJ1-2; 9 bases align to TRBD1. The ends lost 4 bases at V and 8 bases at J; junction bases unmatched: 8. This CDR3 comprises 14 residues. Germline V gene data show CDR1 as MNHEY and CDR2 as SMNVEV (reference sequence). The CDR3 spells CASSSNRGREGYTF. In nucleotides, the CDR3 is TGTGCCAGCAGTTCGAACAGGGGGCGGGAGGGCTACACCTTC.

This rearrangement joins TRBV4-3 to TRBJ1-4; TRBD1 is a possible D gene (5 bases). The germline V gene has CDR1 LGHNA and CDR2 YSLEER. The CDR3 is made up of 15 amino acids. With 2 bases removed from V and 5 bases from J, the gap between germline ends came to 12 bases. CDR3 residues: CASSQPDIGNEKLFF. The CDR3 DNA is TGCGCCAGCAGCCAACCGGACATAGGGAATGAAAAACTGTTTTTT.

The J gene is TRBJ1-5, the V gene TRBV19; possibly TRBD1 for D (5 bases). Trimming left V 5 bases short and J 6 bases short, with 14 bases between. The CDR3 sequence is 14 residues long. The germline V gene encodes CDR1 LNHDA and CDR2 SQIVND (reference sequence). The CDR3 sequence: CASSAGFLGQPQHF. The CDR3 nucleotides read TGTGCCAGTAGTGCAGGGTTTTTAGGTCAGCCCCAGCATTTT. Full variable domain (missing parts from reference TRBV19 and TRBJ1-5): DGGITQSPKYLFRKEGQNVTLSCEQNLNHDAMYWYRQDPGQGLRLIYYSQIVNDFQKGDIAEGYSVSREKKESFPLTVTSAQKNPTAFYLCASSAGFLGQPQHFGDGTRLSIL.

The chain joins TRBV11-2 to TRBJ2-7, with D uncertain. Deletions cut 5 bases from V and 5 bases from J, with 19 bases between. CDR1 is SGHAT and CDR2 is FQNNGV in the germline V gene. This CDR3 has 15 amino acids. DNA for the CDR3: TGTGCCAGCAGCACTCCTCGGAGCCGGTTCCACGAGCAGTACTTC. This gives the protein CASSTPRSRFHEQYF.

V gene TRBV30 combines with J gene TRBJ2-7, with 7 bases matching TRBD1. The CDR3 covers 14 residues. The germline gives CDR1 GTSNPN, CDR2 SVGIG (reference sequence). V was pared by 2 bases and J by 1 base, with 5 bases of the junction left unmatched. CDR3 loop: CAWSRTGASYEQYF. For the CDR3, the DNA is TGTGCCTGGAGTCGTACAGGGGCTTCCTACGAGCAGTACTTC.

The J gene is TRBJ2-6, the V gene TRBV28; D remains ambiguous. V lost 0 bases to trimming and J lost 2 bases, with 11 bases between them. CDR1 is MDHEN, CDR2 SYDVKM, per germline. The CDR3 length is 17 residues. CDR3 nucleotide sequence: TGTGCCAGCAGTTTATGGGGTGCGGATACTGGGGCCAACGTCCTGACTTTC. Its translation: CASSLWGADTGANVLTF.

The chain uses TRBV2 and TRBJ2-3, with 7 bases matching TRBD1. Looked up from germline, CDR1 is SNHLY and CDR2 is FYNNEI. With V trimmed by 4 bases and J by 14 bases, 12 bases remained unmatched. The CDR3 runs 13 residues. The CDR3 DNA reads TGTGCCAGCAGTGTTAACTTACAGGGGAACTCGTATTTT. This codes for CASSVNLQGNSYF.

This chain links TRBV12-5 with TRBJ2-3; 7 nucleotides align to TRBD2. Trimming cost V 7 bases and J 2 bases; bases outside gene matches: 15. CDR3 length: 17 amino acids. Germline loops: CDR1 LGHNT, CDR2 FRNRAP. CDR3 sequence reads: CASASPEGGPSTDTQYF. As DNA, the CDR3 is TGTGCTAGTGCTAGCCCTGAGGGAGGGCCCTCCACAGATACGCAGTATTTT.

The rearrangement joins TRBV19 to TRBJ2-2; 8 bases agree with TRBD1. The CDR3 length is 20 residues. Germline CDR1 reads LNHDA; CDR2 reads SQIVND (reference sequence). V shed 3 bases and J 1 base; nucleotides not matched to a gene: 16. For the CDR3, the DNA is TGTGCCAGTAGTATCCCAACCCTAGGACAGGGCCCAGGGAACACCGGGGAGCTGTTTTTT. It encodes CASSIPTLGQGPGNTGELFF. Based on the CDR3 plus reference TRBV19 and TRBJ2-2, the full variable domain is DGGITQSPKYLFRKEGQNVTLSCEQNLNHDAMYWYRQDPGQGLRLIYYSQIVNDFQKGDIAEGYSVSREKKESFPLTVTSAQKNPTAFYLCASSIPTLGQGPGNTGELFFGEGSRLTVL.